This is a list of T cell receptor beta chains from one sample in a study of blood T cell repertoires in COVID-19. The assay was immunoSEQ multiplex PCR, and TCRdb's table has in-frame clones only and misses some. The data contain 100,000 to 150,000 clones, about two thirds of them singletons. Sequencing was carried out using peripheral blood. The receptor set was obtained from a human donor with acute or convalescent COVID-19. The donor label of this sample is uncertain. The CDR3 runs from the conserved cysteine through the conserved F or W. A D gene is named only where the DNA matches it firmly. Size is stated for part of the rows, as once, few or many counts, or as a class when the clone is expanded.

D: -
size: -
J: TRBJ1-5
V: TRBV6-1
DNA: TGTGCCAGCAGTGAGCACAGGGAACGACAGCCCCAGCATTTT
CDR3: CASSEHRERQPQHF

D: -
size: many
J: TRBJ2-2
V: TRBV4-2
DNA: TGTGCCAGCAGCCAAGTAGCGGACACCGGGGAGCTGTTTTTT
CDR3: CASSQVADTGELFF

D: TRBD1
size: -
J: TRBJ2-5
V: TRBV3-1/TRBV3-2
DNA: TGTGCCAGCAGCTCGACAGGGTCGGGGTTGAGCCAGTACTTC
CDR3: CASSSTGSGLSQYF

D: TRBD2
size: few
J: TRBJ2-5
V: TRBV2
DNA: TGTGCCAGCAGTGCACTTTGGCCGGACCTAAGCGGGGGTTCTTTAGGGCAAGAGACCCAGTACTTC
CDR3: CASSALWPDLSGGSLGQETQYF

D: -
size: -
J: TRBJ1-1
V: TRBV7-2
DNA: -
CDR3: CASTGSWTALKLSF

D: -
size: -
J: TRBJ1-2
V: TRBV12-3/TRBV12-4
DNA: TGTGCCAGCAGTTTCATAACAGGGTTCGGCTACACCTTC
CDR3: CASSFITGFGYTF

D: TRBD1
size: once
J: TRBJ1-5
V: TRBV4-1
DNA: TGCGCCAGCAGCCATACCGGGACAGGGGGCCGGCAGCCCCAGCATTTT
CDR3: CASSHTGTGGRQPQHF

D: TRBD2
size: -
J: TRBJ2-5
V: TRBV2
DNA: TGTGCCAGCGGACCGGGGACTAGGAGGCGGGAGACCCAGTACTTC
CDR3: CASGPGTRRRETQYF

D: -
size: -
J: TRBJ1-5
V: TRBV4-2
DNA: TGTGCCAGCAGCCCTATGCAAAATCAGCCCCAGCATTTT
CDR3: CASSPMQNQPQHF

D: -
size: -
J: TRBJ2-1
V: TRBV6-2/TRBV6-3
DNA: TGTGCCAGCAGTTACTCTGCAGCGGCGCCATACAATGAGCAGTTCTTC
CDR3: CASSYSAAAPYNEQFF

D: -
size: -
J: TRBJ1-1
V: TRBV19
DNA: TGTGCCAGTAGTATTAGCGGGGGGTTTAACACTGAAGCTTTCTTT
CDR3: CASSISGGFNTEAFF

D: -
size: -
J: TRBJ2-2
V: TRBV30
DNA: TGTGCCTGGAGGTTCGCGGGGGAGCTGTTTTTT
CDR3: CAWRFAGELFF

D: TRBD1
size: -
J: TRBJ2-2
V: TRBV15
DNA: TGTGCCACCAGCAGCGCTCGCCGGGACAGTCTTAGGGGCACCGGGGAGCTGTTTTTT
CDR3: CATSSARRDSLRGTGELFF

D: -
size: -
J: TRBJ2-3
V: TRBV7-2
DNA: TGTGCCAGCAGCTTAGGTAGGGGGGCGGGAGAAGATACGCAGTATTTT
CDR3: CASSLGRGAGEDTQYF

D: TRBD2
size: -
J: TRBJ2-1
V: TRBV6-5
DNA: TGTGCCAGCGGTAGTAGCGGGGTTCACAATGAGCAGTTCTTC
CDR3: CASGSSGVHNEQFF

D: TRBD2
size: -
J: TRBJ2-1
V: TRBV25-1
DNA: TGTGCCAGCAGTGAAGGACTAGCGGGGGGGGAGCAGTTCTTC
CDR3: CASSEGLAGGEQFF

D: TRBD2
size: -
J: TRBJ2-3
V: TRBV7-8
DNA: TGTGCCAGCGCCGAAGAGGCGGGGGGGCCCGGCGTCGGCACAGATACGCAGTATTTT
CDR3: CASAEEAGGPGVGTDTQYF

D: TRBD2
size: -
J: TRBJ2-3
V: TRBV5-1
DNA: TGCGCCAGCAGCCGACTTCTGAGCGGGGGGGCCCCAGATACGCAGTATTTT
CDR3: CASSRLLSGGAPDTQYF

D: TRBD1
size: few
J: TRBJ1-4
V: TRBV4-1
DNA: TGCGCCAGCAGCCAAGATCCCCCCCACCTCAACAGGGGGACTAATGAAAAACTGTTTTTT
CDR3: CASSQDPPHLNRGTNEKLFF

D: -
size: -
J: TRBJ1-1
V: TRBV6-5
DNA: TGTGCCAGCAGGCAACAGATGAACACTGAAGCTTTCTTT
CDR3: CASRQQMNTEAFF

D: TRBD2
size: -
J: TRBJ2-1
V: TRBV24-1
DNA: TGTGCCACCAGTAAAGTAACGGGGGGGCCCGGTGAGCAGTTCTTC
CDR3: CATSKVTGGPGEQFF

D: TRBD2
size: -
J: TRBJ2-2
V: TRBV7-2
DNA: TGTGCCAGCAGCTTAGAATTAGCGGGGTTCCTAGGGGACGGGGAGCTGTTTTTT
CDR3: CASSLELAGFLGDGELFF

D: TRBD1
size: -
J: TRBJ2-7
V: TRBV11-3
DNA: TGTGCCAGCAGCTTAGGTCCGGGACAGGCTACCCACGAGCAGTACTTC
CDR3: CASSLGPGQATHEQYF

D: TRBD1
size: -
J: TRBJ1-2
V: TRBV4-2
DNA: TGTGCCAGCAGCCCAACAGGGGGGAATAACTATGGCTACACCTTC
CDR3: CASSPTGGNNYGYTF

D: -
size: -
J: TRBJ1-1
V: TRBV5-1
DNA: TGCGCCAGCAGCTTAGGGACAAGGAACACTGAAGCTTTCTTT
CDR3: CASSLGTRNTEAFF

D: -
size: few
J: TRBJ2-7
V: TRBV28
DNA: TGTGCCAGCAGTTTGCCGGGGGTGCTCGAGCAGTACTTC
CDR3: CASSLPGVLEQYF

D: TRBD1
size: -
J: TRBJ2-7
V: TRBV5-1
DNA: TGCGCCAGCAGCTTGGGGGACAGGGGAGCCGAGCAGTACTTC
CDR3: CASSLGDRGAEQYF

D: TRBD1
size: -
J: TRBJ2-3
V: TRBV5-1
DNA: TGCGCCAGCAGACAGGGGGCGACCACAGATACGCAGTATTTT
CDR3: CASRQGATTDTQYF

D: -
size: -
J: TRBJ1-2
V: TRBV6-5
DNA: TGTGCCAGCAATTGGGGGGTCGACTATGGCTACACCTTC
CDR3: CASNWGVDYGYTF

D: -
size: -
J: TRBJ2-6
V: TRBV5-6
DNA: TGTGCCAGCAGCTTGGGAATTAGCTCTGGGGCCAACGTCCTGACTTTC
CDR3: CASSLGISSGANVLTF

D: TRBD1
size: -
J: TRBJ1-5
V: TRBV5-1
DNA: TGCGCCAGCAGTTCCGGGACAGGGGGCAATCAGCCCCAGCATTTT
CDR3: CASSSGTGGNQPQHF

D: TRBD1
size: -
J: TRBJ1-1
V: TRBV13
DNA: TGTGCCAGCACCAATCCGGGACAGATGAACACTGAAGCTTTCTTT
CDR3: CASTNPGQMNTEAFF

D: -
size: -
J: TRBJ2-2
V: TRBV18
DNA: TGTGCCAGCTCACCACCGTCAGCGGCGAACACCGGGGAGCTGTTTTTT
CDR3: CASSPPSAANTGELFF

D: -
size: -
J: TRBJ1-3
V: TRBV27
DNA: TGTGCCAGCAGTTTAGTGCCCCCGGAGGAGGATGGAAACACCATATATTTT
CDR3: CASSLVPPEEDGNTIYF

D: -
size: many
J: TRBJ1-1
V: TRBV2
DNA: TGTGCCAGCAAGATAGGTAATGGGTGGAGCACTGAAGCTTTCTTT
CDR3: CASKIGNGWSTEAFF

D: TRBD2
size: -
J: TRBJ2-7
V: TRBV30
DNA: TGTGCTCTAAATAGCGGGTTATCCTACGAGCAGTACTTC
CDR3: CALNSGLSYEQYF

D: TRBD1
size: -
J: TRBJ1-1
V: TRBV7-9
DNA: TGTGCCAGCAGTCCGACAGGGGGCGGAACTACTGAAGCTTTCTTT
CDR3: CASSPTGGGTTEAFF

D: -
size: -
J: TRBJ1-6
V: TRBV5-5
DNA: TGTGCCAGCAGCTTGGCCGGGGATTCCTATAATTCACCCCTCCACTTT
CDR3: CASSLAGDSYNSPLHF

D: TRBD1
size: -
J: TRBJ1-1
V: TRBV5-6
DNA: TGTGCCAGCAGCTTGATCGGCAGGGGGCGGGACACTGAAGCTTTCTTT
CDR3: CASSLIGRGRDTEAFF

D: -
size: -
J: TRBJ2-7
V: TRBV7-9
DNA: TGTGCCAGCAGCGTTGGACGCCGAGACAGGCCGAGCTCCTACGAGCAGTACTTC
CDR3: CASSVGRRDRPSSYEQYF

D: -
size: -
J: TRBJ1-2
V: TRBV2
DNA: TGTGCCAGCAGTGATGGGGGCTTGTATGGCTACACCTTC
CDR3: CASSDGGLYGYTF

D: TRBD2
size: once
J: TRBJ2-1
V: TRBV6-5
DNA: TGTGCCAGCAGTTACCGGGCGGGGGGCGTCGATGAGCAGTTCTTC
CDR3: CASSYRAGGVDEQFF

D: TRBD1
size: once
J: TRBJ1-2
V: TRBV24-1
DNA: TGTGCCACCAGCGACAGGGGATCCGCTAACTATGGCTACACCTTC
CDR3: CATSDRGSANYGYTF

D: TRBD1
size: -
J: TRBJ2-2
V: TRBV7-9
DNA: TGTGCCAGCAGCCACAGGACAGGGACCGGGGAGCTGTTTTTT
CDR3: CASSHRTGTGELFF